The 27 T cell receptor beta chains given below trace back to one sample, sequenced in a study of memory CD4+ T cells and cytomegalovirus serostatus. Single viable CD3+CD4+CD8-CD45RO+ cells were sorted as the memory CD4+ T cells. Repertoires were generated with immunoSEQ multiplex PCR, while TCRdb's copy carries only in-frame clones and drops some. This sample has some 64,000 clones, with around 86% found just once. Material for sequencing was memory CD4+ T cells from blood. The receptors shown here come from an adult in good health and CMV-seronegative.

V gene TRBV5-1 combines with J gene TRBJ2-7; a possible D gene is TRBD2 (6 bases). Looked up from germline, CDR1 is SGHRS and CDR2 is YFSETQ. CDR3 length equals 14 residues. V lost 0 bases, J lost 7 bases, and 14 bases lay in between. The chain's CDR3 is CASSLDSGSREQYF. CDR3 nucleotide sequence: TGCGCCAGCAGCTTGGATAGCGGCTCACGGGAGCAGTACTTC.

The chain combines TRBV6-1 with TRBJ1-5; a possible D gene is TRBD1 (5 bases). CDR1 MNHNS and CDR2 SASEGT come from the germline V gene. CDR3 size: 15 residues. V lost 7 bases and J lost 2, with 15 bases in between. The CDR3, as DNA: TGTGCCAGCACCACGGGACGGCGGGGCAATCAGCCCCAGCATTTT. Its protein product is CASTTGRRGNQPQHF.

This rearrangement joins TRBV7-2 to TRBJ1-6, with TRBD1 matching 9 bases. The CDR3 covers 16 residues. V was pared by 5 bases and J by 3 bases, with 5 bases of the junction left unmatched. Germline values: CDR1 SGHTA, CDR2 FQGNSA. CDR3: CASSRATGGYNSPLHF. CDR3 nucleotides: TGTGCCAGCAGCCGGGCGACAGGGGGCTATAATTCACCCCTCCACTTT.

This CDR3 reads CASTRGSRDTEAFF. CDR3 bases: TGCGCCAGCACTCGGGGGAGTAGGGACACTGAAGCTTTCTTT. The chain carries TRBV5-1 and TRBJ1-1; D may be TRBD1 (5 bases). Trimming cost V 6 bases and J 3 bases, with 15 bases left between them. Per germline, CDR1 SGHRS and CDR2 YFSETQ. The CDR3 spans 14 residues. Drawing the rest from reference TRBV5-1 and TRBJ1-1, the complete variable domain is KAGVTQTPRYLIKTRGQQVTLSCSPISGHRSVSWYQQTPGQGLQFLFEYFSETQRNKGNFPGRFSGRQFSNSRSEMNVSTLELGDSALYLCASTRGSRDTEAFFGQGTRLTVV.

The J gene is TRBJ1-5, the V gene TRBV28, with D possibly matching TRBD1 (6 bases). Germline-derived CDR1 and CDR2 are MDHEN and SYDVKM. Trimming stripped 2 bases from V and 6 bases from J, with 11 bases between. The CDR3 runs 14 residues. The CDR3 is CASSLPGGGQPQHF. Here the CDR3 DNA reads TGTGCCAGCAGTTTACCGGGGGGCGGTCAGCCCCAGCATTTT.

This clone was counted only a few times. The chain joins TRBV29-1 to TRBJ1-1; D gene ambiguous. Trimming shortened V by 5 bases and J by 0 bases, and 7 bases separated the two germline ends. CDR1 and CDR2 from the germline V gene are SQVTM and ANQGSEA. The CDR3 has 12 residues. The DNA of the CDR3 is TGCAGCGTTCGGGAGATGAACACTGAAGCTTTCTTT. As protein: CSVREMNTEAFF. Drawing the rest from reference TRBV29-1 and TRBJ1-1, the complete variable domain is SAVISQKPSRDICQRGTSLTIQCQVDSQVTMMFWYRQQPGQSLTLIATANQGSEATYESGFVIDKFPISRPNLTFSTLTVSNMSPEDSSIYLCSVREMNTEAFFGQGTRLTVV.

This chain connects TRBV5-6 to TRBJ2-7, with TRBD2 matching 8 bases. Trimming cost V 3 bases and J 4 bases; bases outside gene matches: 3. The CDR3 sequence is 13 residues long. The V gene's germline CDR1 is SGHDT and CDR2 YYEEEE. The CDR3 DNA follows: TGTGCCAGCAGCTCGGGGGGGGTGTACGAGCAGTACTTC. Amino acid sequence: CASSSGGVYEQYF.

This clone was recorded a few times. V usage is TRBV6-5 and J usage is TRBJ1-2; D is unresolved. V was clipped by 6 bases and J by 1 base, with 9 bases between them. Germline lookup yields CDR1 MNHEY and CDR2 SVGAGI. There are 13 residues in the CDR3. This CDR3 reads CASSHSDNYGYTF. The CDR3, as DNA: TGTGCCAGCAGCCACTCGGATAACTATGGCTACACCTTC.

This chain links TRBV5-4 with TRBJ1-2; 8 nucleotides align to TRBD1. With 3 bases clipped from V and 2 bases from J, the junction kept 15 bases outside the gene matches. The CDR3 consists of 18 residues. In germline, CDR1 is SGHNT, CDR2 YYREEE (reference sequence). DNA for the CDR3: TGTGCCAGCAGCTACCCGACAGGGGAGGATCTGAAAAACTATGGCTACACCTTC. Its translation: CASSYPTGEDLKNYGYTF.

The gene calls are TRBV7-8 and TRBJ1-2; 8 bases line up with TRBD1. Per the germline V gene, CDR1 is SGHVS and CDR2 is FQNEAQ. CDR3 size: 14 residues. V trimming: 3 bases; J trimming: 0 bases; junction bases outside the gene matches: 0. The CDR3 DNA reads TGTGCCAGCAGCTTGGGACAGGCTAACTATGGCTACACCTTC. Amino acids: CASSLGQANYGYTF. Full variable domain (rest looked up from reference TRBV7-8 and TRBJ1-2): GAGVSQSPRYKVAKRGQDVALRCDPISGHVSLFWYQQALGQGPEFLTYFQNEAQLDKSGLPSDRFFAERPEGSVSTLKIQRTQQEDSAVYLCASSLGQANYGYTFGSGTRLTVV.

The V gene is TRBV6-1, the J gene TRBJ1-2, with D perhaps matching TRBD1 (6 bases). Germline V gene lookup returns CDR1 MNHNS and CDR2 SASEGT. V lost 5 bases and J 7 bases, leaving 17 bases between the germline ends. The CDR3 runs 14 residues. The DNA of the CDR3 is TGTGCCAGCAGTCTGCAGGGGATGCAGGGTGGCTACACCTTC. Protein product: CASSLQGMQGGYTF.

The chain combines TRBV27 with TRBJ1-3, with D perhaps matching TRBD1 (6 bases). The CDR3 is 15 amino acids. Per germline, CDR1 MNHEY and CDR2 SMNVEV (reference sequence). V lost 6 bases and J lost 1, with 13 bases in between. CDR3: CASSRIQGSGNTIYF. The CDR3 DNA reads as TGTGCCAGCAGCCGAATCCAGGGGTCTGGAAACACCATATATTTT.

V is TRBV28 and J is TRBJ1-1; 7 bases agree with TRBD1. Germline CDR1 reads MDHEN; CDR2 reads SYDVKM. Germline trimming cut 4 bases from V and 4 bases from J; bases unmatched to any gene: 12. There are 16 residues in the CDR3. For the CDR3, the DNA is TGTGCCAGCAGTTCCCGGCCGGGACAGAGGGTCACTGAAGCTTTCTTT. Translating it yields CASSSRPGQRVTEAFF.

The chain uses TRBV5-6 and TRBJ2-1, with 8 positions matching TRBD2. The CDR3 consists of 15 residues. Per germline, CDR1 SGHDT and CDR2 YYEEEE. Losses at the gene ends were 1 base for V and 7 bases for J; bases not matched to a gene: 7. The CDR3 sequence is CASSLSGSNVNEQFF. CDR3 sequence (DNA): TGTGCCAGCAGCTTGAGCGGGAGCAACGTGAATGAGCAGTTCTTC.

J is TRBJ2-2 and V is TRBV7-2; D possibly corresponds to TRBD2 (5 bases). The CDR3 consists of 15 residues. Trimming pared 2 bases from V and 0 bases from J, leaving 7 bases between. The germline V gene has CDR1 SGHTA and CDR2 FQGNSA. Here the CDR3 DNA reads TGTGCCAGCAGCTTACTCGGGGCGAACACCGGGGAGCTGTTTTTT. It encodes CASSLLGANTGELFF.

The CDR3 nucleotides read TGTGCCAGCAGCGTAGAGGGGGTGGATGGCTACACCTTC. Amino acids: CASSVEGVDGYTF. J is TRBJ1-2 and V is TRBV9; maybe TRBD1 (6 bases). Trimming shortened V by 0 bases and J by 6 bases, and 9 bases separated the two germline ends. The CDR3 has 13 amino acids. CDR1 is SGDLS and CDR2 is YYNGEE in the germline V gene.

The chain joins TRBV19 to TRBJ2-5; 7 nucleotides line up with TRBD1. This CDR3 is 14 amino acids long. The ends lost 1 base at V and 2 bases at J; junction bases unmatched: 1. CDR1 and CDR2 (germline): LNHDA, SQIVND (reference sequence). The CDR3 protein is CASSIGTGQETQYF. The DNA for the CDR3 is TGTGCCAGTAGTATAGGGACAGGACAAGAGACCCAGTACTTC.

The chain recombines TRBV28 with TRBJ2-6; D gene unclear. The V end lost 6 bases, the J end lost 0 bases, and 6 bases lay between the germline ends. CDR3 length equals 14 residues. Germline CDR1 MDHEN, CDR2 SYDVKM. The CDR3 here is CASRRFSGANVLTF. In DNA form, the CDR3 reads TGTGCCAGCAGAAGGTTCTCTGGGGCCAACGTCCTGACTTTC.

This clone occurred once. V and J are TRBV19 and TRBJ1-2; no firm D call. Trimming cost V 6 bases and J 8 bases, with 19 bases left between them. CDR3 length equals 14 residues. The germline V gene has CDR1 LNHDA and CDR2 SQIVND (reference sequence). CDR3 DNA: TGTGCCAGTAGCCTCGGTAGGGAGATTGGGGGCTACACCTTC. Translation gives CASSLGREIGGYTF. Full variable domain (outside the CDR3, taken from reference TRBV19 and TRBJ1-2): DGGITQSPKYLFRKEGQNVTLSCEQNLNHDAMYWYRQDPGQGLRLIYYSQIVNDFQKGDIAEGYSVSREKKESFPLTVTSAQKNPTAFYLCASSLGREIGGYTFGSGTRLTVV.

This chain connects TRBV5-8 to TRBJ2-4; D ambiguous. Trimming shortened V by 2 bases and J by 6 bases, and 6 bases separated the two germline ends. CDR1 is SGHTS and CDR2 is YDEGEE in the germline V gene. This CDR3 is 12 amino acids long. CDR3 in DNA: TGTGCCAGCAGCTTAGCCCCAAACATTCAGTACTTC. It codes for CASSLAPNIQYF.

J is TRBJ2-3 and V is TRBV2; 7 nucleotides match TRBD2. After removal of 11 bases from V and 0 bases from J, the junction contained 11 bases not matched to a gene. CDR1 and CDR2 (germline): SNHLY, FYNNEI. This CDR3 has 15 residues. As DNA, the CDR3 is TGTGCCTCAGGTCGGGCGGGAGTAAGCACAGATACGCAGTATTTT. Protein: CASGRAGVSTDTQYF.

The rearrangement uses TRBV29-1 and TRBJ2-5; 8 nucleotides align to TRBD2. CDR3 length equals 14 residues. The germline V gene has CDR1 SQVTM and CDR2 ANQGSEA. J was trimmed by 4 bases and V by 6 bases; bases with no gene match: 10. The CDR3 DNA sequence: TGCAGCGTGACCCCTGGGGCGGGGGGAGAGACCCAGTACTTC. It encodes CSVTPGAGGETQYF.

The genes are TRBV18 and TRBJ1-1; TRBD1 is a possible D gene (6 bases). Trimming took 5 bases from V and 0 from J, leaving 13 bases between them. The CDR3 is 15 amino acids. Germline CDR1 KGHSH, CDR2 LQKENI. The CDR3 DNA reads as TGTGCCAGCTCATTCTCCGGGACACTGAACACTGAAGCTTTCTTT. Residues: CASSFSGTLNTEAFF.

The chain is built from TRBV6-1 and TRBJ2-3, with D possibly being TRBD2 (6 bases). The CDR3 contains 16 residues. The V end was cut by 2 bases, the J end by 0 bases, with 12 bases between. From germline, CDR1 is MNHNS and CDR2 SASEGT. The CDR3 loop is CASSERGISSTDTQYF. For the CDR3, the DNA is TGTGCCAGCAGTGAACGCGGGATCTCTAGCACAGATACGCAGTATTTT.

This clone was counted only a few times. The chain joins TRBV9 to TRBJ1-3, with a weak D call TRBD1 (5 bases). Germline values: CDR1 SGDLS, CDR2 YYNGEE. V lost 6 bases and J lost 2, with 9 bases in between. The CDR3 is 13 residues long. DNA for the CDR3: TGTGCCAGCAAACCGGGGGCTGGAAACACCATATATTTT. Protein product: CASKPGAGNTIYF.

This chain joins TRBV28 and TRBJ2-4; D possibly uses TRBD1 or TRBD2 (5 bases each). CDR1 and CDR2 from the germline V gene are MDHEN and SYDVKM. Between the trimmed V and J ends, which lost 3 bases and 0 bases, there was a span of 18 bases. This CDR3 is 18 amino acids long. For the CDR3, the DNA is TGTGCCAGCAGTTTGGCGGCGTGGGGGAAACTAGCCAAAAACATTCAGTACTTC. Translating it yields CASSLAAWGKLAKNIQYF. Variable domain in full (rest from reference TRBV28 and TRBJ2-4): DVKVTQSSRYLVKRTGEKVFLECVQDMDHENMFWYRQDPGLGLRLIYFSYDVKMKEKGDIPEGYSVSREKKERFSLILESASTNQTSMYLCASSLAAWGKLAKNIQYFGAGTRLSVL.

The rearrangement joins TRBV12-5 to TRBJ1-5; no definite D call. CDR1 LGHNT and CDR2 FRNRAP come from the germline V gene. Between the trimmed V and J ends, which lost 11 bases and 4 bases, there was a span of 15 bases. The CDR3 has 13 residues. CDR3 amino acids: CASCSTLNQPQHF. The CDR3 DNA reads TGTGCTTCGTGCAGCACCCTAAATCAGCCCCAGCATTTT.